Given below is one T cell receptor (beta chain) in context. Its antigen is currently unknown. These data come from a study of OX40 agonist ivuxolimab in advanced cancers. Regarding the study as a whole: No antigen was identified for the clonally expanded peripheral T cells.

The data were produced by immunoSEQ multiplex PCR, yet TCRdb's version contains in-frame clones alone and is incomplete. The profile covers roughly 53,000 clones, with around 80% appearing a single time and 12% taken by the ten largest. The CDR3 covers 12 residues. In germline, CDR1 is SNHLY, CDR2 FYNNEI. Trimming took 7 bases from V and 8 from J; bases not matched to a gene: 5. The TCR sequence derives from an adult with an advanced solid tumor such as melanoma, head and neck, liver or kidney cancer. This rearrangement joins TRBV2 to TRBJ1-1, with 9 positions matching TRBD1. The sample was CD4+ or CD8+ T cells sorted from blood, taken in a trial of the OX40 agonist ivuxolimab. CDR3 loop: CASKLQGAEAFF. The CDR3 DNA is TGTGCCAGCAAATTACAGGGGGCGGAAGCTTTCTTT.